Listed below are T cell receptor beta chains from one sample, sequenced in a study of cytomegalovirus exposure and HLA in healthy donors. Generated by immunoSEQ multiplex PCR, the TCRdb table keeps only in-frame clones and is missing some. This sample yields 120,000 or so clones, of which 60% to 80% are seen a single time; around 5.2% belongs to the top ten. The source material was PBMCs. These receptors all stem from a man aged 45-65 years in good health and CMV-seropositive. CDR3s include the opening cysteine and the closing phenylalanine or tryptophan. The D gene is left open where the match is weak. Some rows mark clone size as missing; the rest say once, few, many or name a class of expanded clone.

size: -
J: TRBJ1-4
V: TRBV18
D: -
DNA: TGTGCCAGCTCACCACCGGGGAGGTTTAATGAAAAACTGTTTTTT
CDR3: CASSPPGRFNEKLFF

size: -
J: TRBJ1-2
V: TRBV6-4
D: -
DNA: TGTGCCAGCAGTCCAGAACAGGGTCTCGGCTATGGCTACACCTTC
CDR3: CASSPEQGLGYGYTF

size: -
J: TRBJ2-1
V: TRBV6-1
D: TRBD2
DNA: TGTGCCAGCAGTGAAAGTAGCGGGATCAATGAGCAGTTCTTC
CDR3: CASSESSGINEQFF

size: -
J: TRBJ2-7
V: TRBV18
D: -
DNA: TGTGCCAGCTCATTACCCGGGGTCTACGAGCAGTACTTC
CDR3: CASSLPGVYEQYF

size: -
J: TRBJ2-6
V: TRBV6-5
D: -
DNA: TGTGCCAGCAGCCAACAGGGCCCTGGGGCCAACGTCCTGACTTTC
CDR3: CASSQQGPGANVLTF

size: -
J: TRBJ1-3
V: TRBV30
D: -
DNA: TGTGCCTGGGGGATGGGGGGGTCTGGAAACACCATATATTTT
CDR3: CAWGMGGSGNTIYF

size: -
J: TRBJ2-5
V: TRBV5-4
D: TRBD2
DNA: TGTGCCAGCAGCGAGGGCGGGGGAGGAAAGACCCAGTACTTC
CDR3: CASSEGGGGKTQYF

size: -
J: TRBJ2-3
V: TRBV2
D: TRBD2
DNA: TGTGCCAGCAGCCCTGGGACTAGCATCTATGTAGATACGCAGTATTTT
CDR3: CASSPGTSIYVDTQYF

size: -
J: TRBJ1-2
V: TRBV28
D: -
DNA: TGTGCCAGCAGTTTGCCTAGGGGGGGCATTGGCTACACCTTC
CDR3: CASSLPRGGIGYTF

size: few
J: TRBJ1-6
V: TRBV2
D: -
DNA: TGTGCCAGCAGCGATACAGGGCGTTCACCCCTCCACTTT
CDR3: CASSDTGRSPLHF

size: -
J: TRBJ1-1
V: TRBV6-1
D: -
DNA: TGTGCCAGCAATACGGCGGGCGGCGGCACTGAAGCTTTCTTT
CDR3: CASNTAGGGTEAFF